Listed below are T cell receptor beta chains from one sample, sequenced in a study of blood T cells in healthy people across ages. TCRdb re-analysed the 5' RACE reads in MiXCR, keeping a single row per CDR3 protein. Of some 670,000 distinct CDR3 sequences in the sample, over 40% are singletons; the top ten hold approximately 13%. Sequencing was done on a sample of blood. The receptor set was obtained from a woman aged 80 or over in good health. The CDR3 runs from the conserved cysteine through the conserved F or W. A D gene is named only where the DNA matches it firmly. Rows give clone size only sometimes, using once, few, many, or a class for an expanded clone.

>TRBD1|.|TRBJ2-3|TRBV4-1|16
TGCGCCAGCAGCCCGGGACAGGGGAGTAGCACAGGTACGCAGTATTTT
CASSPGQGSSTGTQYF
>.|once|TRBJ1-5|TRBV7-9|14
TGTGCCAGCAGCTTAGTGGGCAGATATCAGCCCCAGCATTTT
CASSLVGRYQPQHF
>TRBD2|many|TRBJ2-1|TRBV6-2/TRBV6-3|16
TGTGCCAGCAGTGACCCTAGCGGGAAAGGCTACAATGAGCAGTTCTTC
CASSDPSGKGYNEQFF
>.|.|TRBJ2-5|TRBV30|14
TGTGCCTGGAGTAAAGGGGGGCGCGCAGAGACCCAGTACTTC
CAWSKGGRAETQYF
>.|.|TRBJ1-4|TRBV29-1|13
TGCAGCGGAACGACGGACCGTGGCGAAAAACTGTTTTTT
CSGTTDRGEKLFF
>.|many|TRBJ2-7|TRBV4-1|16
TGCGCCAGCAGCCAAGATGACAGATTGTGGAGTGGCGAGCAGTACTTC
CASSQDDRLWSGEQYF
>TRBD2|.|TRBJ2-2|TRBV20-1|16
TGCAGTGCTAGAGATATTCGTAGCGGGAGGTCCGGGGAGCTGTTTTTT
CSARDIRSGRSGELFF
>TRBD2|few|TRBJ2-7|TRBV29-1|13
TGCAGCGCCCGGACTAGCGGGAGTATTGAGCAGTACTTC
CSARTSGSIEQYF
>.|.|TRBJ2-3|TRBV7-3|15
TGTGCCGGCAGCTTAACTGGGGTGGACACAGATACGCAGTATTTT
CAGSLTGVDTDTQYF
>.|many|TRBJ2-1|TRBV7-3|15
TGTGCCAGCAGCTCCTTCCGAGTTGGGTACAATGAGCAGTTCTTC
CASSSFRVGYNEQFF
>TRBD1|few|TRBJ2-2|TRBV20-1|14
TGCAGTGCTTCCGGGACAGTGAACACCGGGGAGCTGTTTTTT
CSASGTVNTGELFF
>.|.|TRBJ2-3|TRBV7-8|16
TGTGCCAGCAGCTTTAGGGTCTCCGGGGGCACAGATACGCAGTATTTT
CASSFRVSGGTDTQYF
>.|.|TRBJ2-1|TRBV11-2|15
TGTGCCAGCAGCTGGGGTCGGCAGGCCTACAATGAGCAGTTCTTC
CASSWGRQAYNEQFF
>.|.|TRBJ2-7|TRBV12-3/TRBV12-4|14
TGTGCCAGCACCCTCGCGGACGGCTCCTACGAGCAGTACTTC
CASTLADGSYEQYF